This TCR beta chain derives from a study of OX40 agonist ivuxolimab in advanced cancers. Study outcomes and limitations: Near-lowest levels of clonal expansion characterized partial responders at 0.1-3.0 mg/kg. CD8+ T cells averaged more expanded clones than CD4+.

TCRdb's table, derived via immunoSEQ multiplex PCR, lists solely in-frame clones and lacks some. The sample carries about 40,000 clones, approximately 80% recorded once. Points on this clone: Antigen: not known.

Trimming removed 3 bases from V and 6 bases from J, with 8 bases in between. Germline V gene sequence: CDR1 MDHEN, CDR2 SYDVKM. CDR3 size: 13 residues. The TCR was taken from an adult with an advanced solid tumor such as melanoma, head and neck, liver or kidney cancer. The J gene is TRBJ1-4, the V gene TRBV28; D perhaps matches TRBD1 (5 bases). The sample consisted of CD4+ or CD8+ T cells sorted from blood, taken in a trial of the OX40 agonist ivuxolimab. In DNA, the CDR3 is TGTGCCAGCAGTTTGGCAGGGCATGAAAAACTGTTTTTT. This gives the protein CASSLAGHEKLFF. Filled out from reference TRBV28 and TRBJ1-4, the complete variable domain reads DVKVTQSSRYLVKRTGEKVFLECVQDMDHENMFWYRQDPGLGLRLIYFSYDVKMKEKGDIPEGYSVSREKKERFSLILESASTNQTSMYLCASSLAGHEKLFFGSGTQLSVL.